What follows is one T cell receptor beta chain and its context. The Seattle patients, enrolled during active infection, were followed longitudinally. The data stem from a study of blood T cell repertoires in COVID-19. Overall study: Acute and convalescent COVID-19 samples came from the United States, Italy and Spain. T cells, B-cell-depleted T cells, or PBMCs provided the cDNA or gDNA that served as material.

CDR1 SQVTM and CDR2 ANQGSEA come from the germline V gene. This CDR3 has 15 residues. Trimming removed 7 bases from V and 3 bases from J, with 19 bases in between. In the authors' methods: Amplification of reference gene primers provided the estimated nucleated cell counts. Assay used: immunoSEQ multiplex PCR; TCRdb lists only in-frame clones, some missing. V and J calls and clone size are given by that table; D and trimming were obtained from the DNA. The sample carries roughly 220,000 clones, 82% recorded once. This TCR derives from a woman aged 80 or over with COVID-19, enrolled during active disease. Sequenced: peripheral blood. The gene calls are TRBV29-1 and TRBJ2-1, with D perhaps TRBD1 (6 bases). CDR3 sequence (DNA): TGCAGCGCCCCCAGACGAGGACAGATCTACAATGAGCAGTTCTTC. Protein sequence: CSAPRRGQIYNEQFF.